Described below is a single TCR beta chain sequence and its context. The antigen is unknown. cDNA synthesis used the whole RNA isolate, giving expressed TCRB sequences. The table came from immunoSEQ multiplex PCR; TCRdb's copy has only in-frame clones and leaves some out. There are approximately 380,000 clones in the sample; roughly 16% occur only once, and 0.019% lies in the top ten. This sample is drawn from a study of beta chain features in type 1 diabetes. Whole-study context: Patient and healthy donor groups were alike in age, gender and cell yields. General study findings and limits: Within patients, naive, central memory and Treg TCRB repertoires seemed more similar than within healthy donors.

The origin of this receptor is a woman between 18 and 29 years old in good health. Sample: naive CD4+ T cells from blood.

The CDR3 here is CASSVGEMEGESGYTF. The DNA for the CDR3 is TGTGCCAGCAGCGTAGGGGAAATGGAGGGAGAATCTGGCTACACCTTC. The chain combines TRBV9 with TRBJ1-2; D uncertain. The CDR3 totals 16 residues. The germline V gene has CDR1 SGDLS and CDR2 YYNGEE. Trimming took 0 bases from V and 7 from J, leaving 19 bases between them.